This TCR beta chain was sequenced for a study of naive and memory T cell subsets. Overall study findings and caveats: Over 95% of naive TCR sequences appeared only once, unlike memory subsets. RNA-based TCR counts may shift with T cell activation and differentiation. Each distinct alpha or beta sequence counts as one clonotype.

Comment on this clonotype: Antigen unknown.

The beta constant-region primer was an equimolar mix of two oligonucleotides covering TRBC1 and TRBC2. The ligated cDNA underwent four PCR rounds using SP2 and nested alpha and beta constant-region primers. The cDNA 3' end received a ligated single-stranded oligonucleotide carrying the SP2 primer and a 12-nucleotide UMI. TCRdb re-analysed the UMI-ligation and nested PCR reads in MiXCR, keeping a single row per CDR3 protein. The table records about 120,000 distinct CDR3 sequences, 36% of them present only once. The V segment lost 5 bases and the J segment 4 bases; nucleotides outside the gene matches: 11. Germline V gene sequence: CDR1 SEHNR, CDR2 FQNEAQ (reference sequence). The CDR3 length is 16 residues.

Source material: central memory CD4+ T cells from blood. The sequence was obtained from a human donor in good health. This chain joins TRBV7-9 and TRBJ2-1, with TRBD2 identical over 7 bases. CDR3 loop: CASSPIKAGPYNEQFF. The CDR3 DNA reads TGTGCCAGCAGCCCCATCAAAGCGGGACCTTACAATGAGCAGTTCTTC. The variable domain in full, with the rest retrieved from reference TRBV7-9 and TRBJ2-1, is DTGVSQNPRHKITKRGQNVTFRCDPISEHNRLYWYRQTLGQGPEFLTYFQNEAQLEKSRLLSDRFSAERPKGSFSTLEIQRTEQGDSAMYLCASSPIKAGPYNEQFFGPGTRLTVL.